A selection of T cell receptor beta chains follows, all from one sample in a study of blood T cell repertoires in COVID-19. Method: immunoSEQ multiplex PCR; TCRdb's copy keeps in-frame clones and lacks some. The sample shows fewer than 250,000 clones, around 80% of them seen only once. The sequencing sample was made of peripheral blood. The receptors originated from a human donor in a cohort sampled during active COVID-19. The CDR3 runs from the conserved cysteine through the conserved F or W. A D gene is named only where the DNA matches it firmly. Clone size, where shown, is once, few, many, or a class for clones that have expanded.

V	size	J	D	DNA	CDR3
TRBV10-3	NA	TRBJ1-1	NA	TGTGCCATCTCCGACCGGGGTAACATTGAAGCTTTCTTT	CAISDRGNIEAFF
TRBV7-2	NA	TRBJ2-7	NA	TGTGCCAGCAGCTCCCAAGGCGGGATGGACGAGCAGTACTTC	CASSSQGGMDEQYF
TRBV19	NA	TRBJ1-6	NA	TGTGCCAGTAGTGTACAGGGTAACTCCTATAATTCACCCCTCCACTTT	CASSVQGNSYNSPLHF
TRBV11-2	NA	TRBJ2-1	TRBD1	TGTGCCAGCAGCCCCTGGACAGGGCGCTCCTACAATGAGCAGTTCTTC	CASSPWTGRSYNEQFF
TRBV2	NA	TRBJ1-2	NA	TGTGCCAGCAGCTCGGGGTTAGGAGGGGAGGTCACGCGCGGCTACACCTTC	CASSSGLGGEVTRGYTF
TRBV6-2/TRBV6-3	once	TRBJ2-5	NA	TGTGCCAGCAGTCGCAGGGAGGTGGAGACCCAGTACTTC	CASSRREVETQYF
TRBV27	NA	TRBJ2-1	TRBD2	TGTGCCAGCAGTTTACGGGCTAGCGGGTGGAGCTCCTACAATGAGCAGTTCTTC	CASSLRASGWSSYNEQFF
TRBV24-1	NA	TRBJ2-2	NA	TGTGCCACCAGTGGTCCAACGAACACCGGGGAGCTGTTTTTT	CATSGPTNTGELFF
TRBV15	NA	TRBJ2-1	TRBD2	TGTGCCACCAGCAGAGATTTGGCGGGAGCGTCCGATGAGCAGTTCTTC	CATSRDLAGASDEQFF
TRBV18	NA	TRBJ2-1	TRBD2	TGTGCCAGCTCACCACGGGCTAGCGGGGATAGTGAGCAGTTCTTC	CASSPRASGDSEQFF
TRBV29-1	NA	TRBJ2-7	NA	TGCAGCGTTGAACGGGGAAAGAGGGAGCAGTACTTC	CSVERGKREQYF
TRBV5-1	NA	TRBJ2-1	TRBD2	TGCGCCAGCAGCCCGAGACTAGCGGGAGTCGCGGGGAATGAGCAGTTCTTC	CASSPRLAGVAGNEQFF
TRBV5-4	few	TRBJ1-4	NA	TGTGCCAGCAGCCAGGGTTTAAGTGAAAAACTGTTTTTT	CASSQGLSEKLFF
TRBV6-5	NA	TRBJ1-5	TRBD1	TGTGCCAGCAGTTACGACAGGGATTCTGGGCCCCAGCATTTT	CASSYDRDSGPQHF
TRBV5-1	once	TRBJ2-3	TRBD1	TGCGCCAGCAGCTCATTGGACAGGGCAGATACGCAGTATTTT	CASSSLDRADTQYF
TRBV28	NA	TRBJ2-1	TRBD2	TGTGCCAGCAGTCTTGGGGGGGGATCCTACAATGAGCAGTTCTTC	CASSLGGGSYNEQFF
TRBV9	many	TRBJ2-2	TRBD2	TGTGCCAGCAGCTCGAGGACTAGCGGGGCCGGGGAGCTGTTTTTT	CASSSRTSGAGELFF
TRBV5-1	NA	TRBJ2-7	NA	TGCGCCAGCAGCCCGGACAGTACCTACGAGCAGTACTTC	CASSPDSTYEQYF
TRBV5-1	NA	TRBJ1-2	NA	TGCGCCAGCAGCTTGGCCGGGGGGAGCAACACCTTC	CASSLAGGSNTF
TRBV7-7	NA	TRBJ2-5	TRBD2	TGTGCTAGCAGCTTAGGCGGACTAGCGGAAGAGACCCAGTACTTC	CASSLGGLAEETQYF
TRBV7-2	NA	TRBJ1-3	NA	TGTGCCAGCAGCTCTCGCTCTGGAAACACCATATATTTT	CASSSRSGNTIYF
TRBV27	NA	TRBJ1-3	NA	TGTGCCAGGTTAGAGGGTCAGTCCGACTCTGGAAACACCATATATTTT	CARLEGQSDSGNTIYF
TRBV28	NA	TRBJ1-2	TRBD1	TGTGCCAGCAGCTGGACAGGGATTAACTATGGCTACACCTTC	CASSWTGINYGYTF
TRBV5-1	NA	TRBJ2-1	TRBD2	TGCGCCAGCAGCTTGGCTAGCGGGGGATTCTACAATGAGCAGTTCTTC	CASSLASGGFYNEQFF
TRBV24-1	NA	TRBJ2-1	TRBD2	TGTGCCACCAGTGATCAGGGACTAGCGGACTACAATGAGCAGTTCTTC	CATSDQGLADYNEQFF
TRBV19	NA	TRBJ2-3	TRBD2	TGTGCCAGTACCCGAGCGGGGGCCATGGATACGCAGTATTTT	CASTRAGAMDTQYF
TRBV7-8	NA	TRBJ2-2	NA	TGTGCCAGCAGACCAGCCGGGACAAAGGCCGGGGAGCTGTTTTTT	CASRPAGTKAGELFF
TRBV4-1	NA	TRBJ2-7	TRBD2	TGCGCCAGCAGCCCAGGACTAGCGAACGAGCAGTACTTC	CASSPGLANEQYF
TRBV7-8	few	TRBJ1-2	NA	TGTGCCAGCAGCCCTACGGACAGCGCGATCACCTTC	CASSPTDSAITF